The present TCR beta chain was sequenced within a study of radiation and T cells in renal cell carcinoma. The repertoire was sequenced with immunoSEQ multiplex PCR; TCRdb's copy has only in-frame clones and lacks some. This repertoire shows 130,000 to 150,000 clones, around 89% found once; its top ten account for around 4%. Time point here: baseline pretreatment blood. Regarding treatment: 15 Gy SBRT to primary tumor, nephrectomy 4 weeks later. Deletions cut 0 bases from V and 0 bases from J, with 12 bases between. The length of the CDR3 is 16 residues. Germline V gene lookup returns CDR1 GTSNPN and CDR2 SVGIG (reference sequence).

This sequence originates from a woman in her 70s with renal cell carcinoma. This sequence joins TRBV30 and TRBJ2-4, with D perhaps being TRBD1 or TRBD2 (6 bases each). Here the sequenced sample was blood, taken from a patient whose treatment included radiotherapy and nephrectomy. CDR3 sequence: CAWSVHRDLAKNIQYF. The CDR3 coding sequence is TGTGCCTGGAGTGTGCACAGGGACTTAGCCAAAAACATTCAGTACTTC.